Below, 28 T cell receptor beta chains from the same sample are listed, as sequenced in a study of regulatory T cells in long-lasting Graves disease. As for time point: newly diagnosed GD, antithyroid drugs for less than 3 months. After RNA was extracted from PBMCs, the TCR library was made from it. According to the study, TCR beta libraries were built with iRepertoire HTBI primers and CDR3-region Arm-PCR. Each CDR3 protein is one row after TCRdb ran MiXCR on the multiplex PCR reads. Here the sample spans some 460,000 distinct CDR3 sequences, around 15% being singletons. These data were likewise used in another study, on T cells in Graves' hyperthyroidism and ophthalmopathy.

Sequenced material: peripheral blood mononuclear cells (PBMCs), taken at new diagnosis, from a patient treated with antithyroid drugs. Source of these receptors: a man aged 35 to 55 with Graves disease.

In regard to this clonotype: This may stem from a read error, because a much larger clone lies one nucleotide away. V usage is TRBV27 and J usage is TRBJ2-7; TRBD2 agrees at 13 bases. The CDR3 contains 15 residues. Germline lookup yields CDR1 MNHEY and CDR2 SMNVEV (reference sequence). CDR3 nucleotide sequence: TGTGCCAGCAGTTCCTTGGGACTAGCGGGATTGGAGCAGCACTTC. Its protein is CASSSLGLAGLEQHF.

The chain is built from TRBV15 and TRBJ2-2; D is tentatively TRBD1 or TRBD2 (7 bases each). There are 15 residues in the CDR3. The germline V and J ends were trimmed by 3 bases and 6 bases, with 14 bases remaining between them. Per the germline V gene, CDR1 is LNHNV and CDR2 is YYDKDF (reference sequence). The CDR3 protein is CATSRVRGRAGELFF. DNA for the CDR3: TGTGCCACCAGCAGGGTCAGGGGGAGGGCCGGGGAGCTGTTTTTT.

This clonotype was observed a few times. The chain uses TRBV2 and TRBJ2-1, with D tentatively TRBD2 (6 bases). The CDR3 is 10 residues long. Trimming left V 8 bases short and J 13 bases short, with 12 bases between. Germline V lookup: CDR1 SNHLY, CDR2 FYNNEI. The CDR3 DNA is TGTGCCAGCCTTGCGGGGAGTCAGTTCTTC. This sequence encodes CASLAGSQFF. Full variable domain (remainder filled in from reference TRBV2 and TRBJ2-1): EPEVTQTPSHQVTQMGQEVILRCVPISNHLYFYWYRQILGQKVEFLVSFYNNEISEKSEIFDDQFSVERPDGSNFTLKIRSTKLEDSAMYFCASLAGSQFFGPGTRLTVL.

The chain employs TRBV6-2 or TRBV6-3 and TRBJ2-3; 9 bases line up with TRBD1. Per germline, CDR1 MNHEY and CDR2 SVGEGT. V dropped 5 bases and J dropped 6; count of bases not matched to a gene: 6. The CDR3 consists of 14 residues. The CDR3 DNA follows: TGTGCCAGCAGTGAGGGACAGGGCAGGGATACGCAGTATTTT. It codes for CASSEGQGRDTQYF.

The sample holds many counts of this clonotype. The chain has TRBV2 and TRBJ2-1, with 14 bases that match TRBD2. The J segment lost 1 base and the V segment lost 4 bases, leaving 6 bases of the junction unmatched. CDR3 length: 18 residues. Per the germline V gene, CDR1 is SNHLY and CDR2 is FYNNEI. CDR3 nucleotide sequence: TGTGCCAGCAGTGGGGGACTAGCGGGAGTGGCGTCCTACAATGAGCAGTTCTTC. Translation gives CASSGGLAGVASYNEQFF.

There are many counts of this clonotype. This sequence joins TRBV15 and TRBJ2-7; a weak D match, TRBD2 (6 bases). There are 15 residues in the CDR3. Looked up from germline, CDR1 is LNHNV and CDR2 is YYDKDF (reference sequence). Between the trimmed V and J ends, which lost 0 bases and 7 bases, there was a span of 16 bases. DNA of the CDR3: TGTGCCACCAGCAGAGATATCGGCCCAAGCGGGGAGCAGTACTTC. Translated: CATSRDIGPSGEQYF.

This clonotype was detected only a few times. A much larger clone differs by one base, so this may be a read error. This chain uses TRBV7-9 with TRBJ2-3; D possibly matches TRBD1 or TRBD2 (5 bases each). CDR1 and CDR2 (germline): SEHNR, FQNEAQ (reference sequence). The CDR3 runs 14 residues. Trimming removed 1 base at V and 1 base at J, with 6 bases between. In nucleotides, the CDR3 is TGTGCCAGCAGCTTAGTGGGGGGCACAGATACGCAGTATTTT. Its protein is CASSLVGGTDTQYF.

This clonotype was counted ten times or more. V is TRBV7-3 and J is TRBJ2-2; 7 bases map to TRBD1. The length of the CDR3 is 14 residues. The trim removed 2 bases at V and 5 bases at J, leaving 2 bases unmatched. The V gene's germline CDR1 is SGHTA and CDR2 FQGTGA. The CDR3 region is CASSLEGATGELFF. The CDR3 nucleotides are TGTGCCAGCAGCTTAGAGGGGGCGACCGGGGAGCTGTTTTTT.

The table lists this clonotype with many counts. V gene TRBV28 combines with J gene TRBJ1-4, with a tentative D call TRBD1 (6 bases). Germline V lookup: CDR1 MDHEN, CDR2 SYDVKM. The CDR3 extends over 14 amino acids. V lost 2 bases to trimming and J lost 7 bases, with 11 bases between them. CDR3 in amino acids: CASSLGGASEKLFF. For the CDR3, the DNA is TGTGCCAGCAGTTTAGGGGGGGCCAGTGAAAAACTGTTTTTT.

This clonotype has at least ten counts. The gene calls are TRBV5-1 and TRBJ1-1, with 7 nucleotides matching TRBD1. With V trimmed by 0 bases and J by 0 bases, 2 bases remained unmatched. The CDR3 is 15 amino acids. Germline V gene sequence: CDR1 SGHRS, CDR2 YFSETQ. The CDR3 region is CASSLGRGMNTEAFF. The CDR3 nucleotides read TGCGCCAGCAGCTTGGGCAGGGGGATGAACACTGAAGCTTTCTTT.

Ten or more counts support this clonotype. The V gene is TRBV11-3, the J gene TRBJ1-1, with D possibly TRBD1 on 5 matching bases. V shed 1 base and J shed 5 bases, with 11 bases lying between them. This CDR3 is built from 14 residues. CDR1 and CDR2 (germline): SGHNT, YENEEA. CDR3 sequence (DNA): TGTGCCAGCAGCTTAGGCGGGGGTCGGACTGAAGCTTTCTTT. This codes for CASSLGGGRTEAFF.

The V call is TRBV20-1, the J call TRBJ1-5; D remains ambiguous. CDR3 length equals 17 residues. V lost 0 bases and J 3 bases, leaving 18 bases between the germline ends. CDR1 is DFQATT, CDR2 SNEGSKA, per germline (reference sequence). The CDR3 DNA sequence: TGCAGTGCTAGAGATTTAAGTTTAGGAGGAATCAATCAGCCCCAGCATTTT. Protein: CSARDLSLGGINQPQHF.

The chain combines TRBV11-2 with TRBJ1-2; D is unresolved. The germline gives CDR1 SGHAT, CDR2 FQNNGV. CDR3 length: 16 residues. The ends were cut back, 5 bases at V and 13 bases at J, with 29 bases in the middle. The CDR3 here is CASSQENDVARTAITF. CDR3 nucleotides: TGTGCCAGCAGCCAAGAAAATGATGTGGCCCGGACGGCTATCACCTTC.

This clonotype has a count of ten or more. The gene calls are TRBV30 and TRBJ2-1; D unresolved. The CDR3 consists of 11 residues. Germline assignment: CDR1 GTSNPN and CDR2 SVGIG (reference sequence). V was pared by 0 bases and J by 7 bases, with 4 bases between. The CDR3 is CAWSVVNEQFF. The CDR3 coding sequence is TGTGCCTGGAGTGTAGTTAATGAGCAGTTCTTC.

The chain is built from TRBV12-3 or TRBV12-4 and TRBJ2-4, with D possibly being TRBD1 (6 bases). Deletions cut 6 bases from V and 6 bases from J, with 18 bases between. This CDR3 is 15 amino acids long. CDR3 amino acids: CASSTFDRSRNIQYF. CDR3 bases: TGTGCCAGCAGCACTTTCGACAGGTCAAGAAACATTCAGTACTTC.

J is TRBJ1-2 and V is TRBV15, with no clear D. Trimming stripped 3 bases from V and 4 bases from J, with 12 bases between. This CDR3 is 14 amino acids long. CDR1 is LNHNV and CDR2 is YYDKDF in the germline V gene (reference sequence). As DNA, the CDR3 is TGTGCCACCAGCAGTTCTCGGGGTGGCTATGGCTACACCTTC. This translates into CATSSSRGGYGYTF.

There are many counts of this clonotype. The chain is built from TRBV30 and TRBJ1-5; D perhaps matches TRBD1 (6 bases). The V end was cut by 2 bases, the J end by 9 bases, with 20 bases between. This CDR3 region has 15 residues. Germline lookup yields CDR1 GTSNPN and CDR2 SVGIG (reference sequence). The CDR3 is CAWSPPRGGYRPQHF. In DNA, the CDR3 is TGTGCCTGGAGTCCCCCCCGGGGGGGCTACCGGCCCCAGCATTTT.

This clonotype occurred a few times. This chain joins TRBV2 and TRBJ2-7; tentative D call: TRBD1 (6 bases). The CDR3 sequence is 15 residues long. V shed 7 bases and J shed 0 bases, with 16 bases lying between them. Per the germline V gene, CDR1 is SNHLY and CDR2 is FYNNEI. CDR3 DNA: TGTGCCAGCACCTCCAGGGGTGCAAGCTCCTACGAGCAGTACTTC. Translation gives CASTSRGASSYEQYF.

Points on this clonotype: A much larger clone differs from this one at a single base, so this may be a read error. A read error is likely, as this CDR3 ends without the conserved phenylalanine or tryptophan. This chain links TRBV5-1 with TRBJ2-7; 14 positions agree with TRBD2. The germline V gene has CDR1 SGHRS and CDR2 YFSETQ. The CDR3 spans 16 residues. Losses at the gene ends were 4 bases for V and 4 bases for J; bases not matched to a gene: 7. CDR3 nucleotide sequence: TGCGCCAGCAGCATGGGGACTAGCGGGAGTCCATACGAGCAGTACTTA. It is translated as CASSMGTSGSPYEQYL.

This clonotype was picked up many times. The rearrangement links TRBV15 to TRBJ2-3, with 11 positions matching TRBD2. The CDR3 has 15 amino acids. With V trimmed by 3 bases and J by 6 bases, 5 bases remained unmatched. Germline V gene lookup returns CDR1 LNHNV and CDR2 YYDKDF (reference sequence). The CDR3 loop is CATSRGLAVGDTQYF. For the CDR3, the DNA is TGTGCCACCAGCAGGGGACTAGCGGTGGGGGATACGCAGTATTTT.

This clonotype showed up many times. The V gene is TRBV7-9, the J gene TRBJ2-7; TRBD1 matches at 7 bases. CDR3 length: 15 residues. The ends lost 2 bases at V and 2 bases at J; junction bases unmatched: 6. The germline V gene has CDR1 SEHNR and CDR2 FQNEAQ (reference sequence). As DNA, the CDR3 is TGTGCCAGCAGCTTAATGGCCAGGGGGACCTACGAGCAGTACTTC. The encoded protein is CASSLMARGTYEQYF.

This clonotype appeared many times. The rearrangement links TRBV6-1 to TRBJ2-7, with D hard to call. CDR1 and CDR2 from the germline V gene are MNHNS and SASEGT. Trimming took 1 base from V and 6 from J, leaving 10 bases between them. There are 13 residues in the CDR3. CDR3 in DNA: TGTGCCAGCAGTGAAGGACGTACCGGCGAGCAGTACTTC. As protein: CASSEGRTGEQYF.

The chain employs TRBV15 and TRBJ2-1, with 8 bases lining up with TRBD2. Germline V gene lookup returns CDR1 LNHNV and CDR2 YYDKDF (reference sequence). Losses at the gene ends were 2 bases for V and 8 bases for J; bases not matched to a gene: 8. The CDR3 runs 15 residues. This CDR3 reads CATSRLTSVRHEQFF. DNA for the CDR3: TGTGCCACCAGCAGACTGACTAGCGTACGCCATGAGCAGTTCTTC.

This clonotype was observed at least ten times. The chain is built from TRBV28 and TRBJ2-3; 7 positions match TRBD1. CDR1 is MDHEN, CDR2 SYDVKM, per germline. The CDR3 is made up of 15 amino acids. J lost 4 bases, V lost 3 bases, and 7 bases had no gene match. The CDR3 spells CASSFGQVRSDTQYF. As DNA, the CDR3 is TGTGCCAGCAGTTTCGGACAGGTTCGATCAGATACGCAGTATTTT.

This clonotype has at least ten counts. The rearrangement links TRBV7-8 to TRBJ2-5; TRBD2 matches at 7 bases. This CDR3 is built from 15 residues. Germline CDR1 reads SGHVS; CDR2 reads FQNEAQ. The V and J ends lost 4 bases and 2 bases, in that order; junction bases with no gene match: 7. CDR3 sequence (DNA): TGTGCCAGCAGCTCGGGGGGACCGATTCAAGAGACCCAGTACTTC. It yields the protein CASSSGGPIQETQYF.

This clonotype was detected ten times or more. This chain uses TRBV6-2 or TRBV6-3 with TRBJ2-1, with 9 nucleotides matching TRBD1. Germline V gene data show CDR1 as MNHEY and CDR2 as SVGEGT. CDR3 length equals 14 residues. V lost 4 bases, J lost 10 bases, and 8 bases stayed unmatched. DNA of the CDR3: TGTGCCAGCAGTTCGTTGGACAGGGGTTGGGAGCAGTTCTTC. It is translated as CASSSLDRGWEQFF.

J is TRBJ1-5 and V is TRBV12-5; no firm D call. The length of the CDR3 is 13 residues. The ends were cut back, 3 bases at V and 8 bases at J, with 11 bases in the middle. Germline-derived CDR1 and CDR2 are LGHNT and FRNRAP. The CDR3 sequence: CASGFENLKPQHF. In nucleotides, the CDR3 is TGTGCTAGTGGTTTCGAGAATCTTAAGCCCCAGCATTTT.

This clonotype has a handful of counts. The CDR3 loop is CSVEYRGGTEAFF. Written as DNA, the CDR3 is TGCAGCGTTGAATACAGGGGCGGGACTGAAGCTTTCTTT. The chain carries TRBV29-1 and TRBJ1-1, with 7 bases lining up with TRBD1. Trimming at V came to 2 bases and at J to 5 bases, leaving 5 bases not matched to a gene. Germline-derived CDR1 and CDR2 are SQVTM and ANQGSEA. CDR3 length: 13 amino acids.